Each of the 15 T cell receptor beta chains below was sequenced from the same sample in a study of beta chain features in type 1 diabetes. General study points: The study found moderately but significantly shorter TCRB CDR3s in all four CD4+ subsets of Type 1 diabetes patients.

Investigators reverse transcribed all isolated RNA, so they sequenced expressed TCRB transcripts. Clones were sequenced by immunoSEQ multiplex PCR, and TCRdb holds only the in-frame ones, with some missing. The sample consists of about 25,000 clones, under 70% of them appearing once. These TCRs' antigens remain unknown. Specimen: stem cell memory CD4+ T cells from blood. The receptors come from a woman between 40 and 55 years old with type 1 diabetes.

V and J are TRBV5-1 and TRBJ1-2; 7 positions agree with TRBD1. The V gene end was trimmed by 0 bases and the J gene end by 0 bases; junction bases not matched to a gene: 11. CDR1 is SGHRS and CDR2 is YFSETQ in the germline V gene. CDR3 length equals 18 residues. CDR3 residues: CASSLAGRQGRANYGYTF. The CDR3, as DNA: TGCGCCAGCAGCTTGGCCGGGCGACAGGGCCGAGCTAACTATGGCTACACCTTC.

V is TRBV2 and J is TRBJ2-1; TRBD2 agrees at 10 bases. Germline V CDR1 and CDR2: SNHLY, FYNNEI. V lost 3 bases and J lost 7; bases outside the gene matches: 9. This CDR3 contains 16 residues. CDR3 in DNA: TGTGCCAGCAGTGAGCGGGAGAGCGGGAGGGGAAATGAGCAGTTCTTC. Encoded protein: CASSERESGRGNEQFF. The variable domain in full, completed from reference TRBV2 and TRBJ2-1, reads EPEVTQTPSHQVTQMGQEVILRCVPISNHLYFYWYRQILGQKVEFLVSFYNNEISEKSEIFDDQFSVERPDGSNFTLKIRSTKLEDSAMYFCASSERESGRGNEQFFGPGTRLTVL.

V is TRBV7-6 and J is TRBJ1-1; 7 bases align to TRBD1. The CDR3 covers 16 residues. The germline V gene encodes CDR1 SGHVS and CDR2 FNYEAQ. The J segment lost 5 bases and the V segment lost 5 bases, leaving 14 bases of the junction unmatched. The chain's CDR3 is CASSRTDRVGRTEAFF. The CDR3 DNA sequence: TGTGCCAGCAGCCGAACTGACAGGGTTGGGAGGACTGAAGCTTTCTTT.

In its sample, this clone was seen once. This chain connects TRBV30 to TRBJ1-5, with unresolved D. Trimming cost V 3 bases and J 3 bases, with 9 bases left between them. This CDR3 contains 13 residues. From germline, CDR1 is GTSNPN and CDR2 SVGIG (reference sequence). The CDR3 region is CAWSLEVNQPQHF. In DNA, the CDR3 is TGTGCCTGGAGCCTAGAGGTCAATCAGCCCCAGCATTTT.

This chain joins TRBV4-1 and TRBJ2-7; 7 bases are a match to TRBD1. The CDR3 has 15 residues. V lost 4 bases, J lost 2 bases, and 8 bases stayed unmatched. Germline loops: CDR1 MGHRA, CDR2 YSYEKL. The CDR3 region is CASSLLPGQTYEQYF. CDR3 DNA sequence: TGCGCCAGCAGCCTCCTACCGGGACAGACCTACGAGCAGTACTTC.

This chain links TRBV28 with TRBJ2-1; TRBD2 might be the D (6 bases). There are 14 residues in the CDR3. Germline CDR1 reads MDHEN; CDR2 reads SYDVKM. Trimming pared 2 bases from V and 3 bases from J, leaving 8 bases between. CDR3 bases: TGTGCCAGCAGTTTAGCGGGACTCTACAATGAGCAGTTCTTC. It yields the protein CASSLAGLYNEQFF.

The V call is TRBV15, the J call TRBJ1-3; possible D gene TRBD1, 5 bases. The CDR3 has 15 residues. The germline CDR1 and CDR2 sequences are LNHNV and YYDKDF (reference sequence). V lost 0 bases and J 2 bases, leaving 8 bases between the germline ends. As DNA, the CDR3 is TGTGCCACCAGCAGAGATTCAGGGACTGGAAACACCATATATTTT. Residues: CATSRDSGTGNTIYF.

The CDR3 sequence: CASSPYKGRDEKLFF. CDR3 in DNA: TGTGCCAGCAGCCCCTATAAAGGTCGGGATGAAAAACTGTTTTTT. This chain connects TRBV28 to TRBJ1-4; D is ambiguous. This CDR3 is built from 15 residues. The V end lost 6 bases, the J end lost 6 bases, and 17 bases lay between the germline ends. CDR1 is MDHEN, CDR2 SYDVKM, per germline.

The J gene is TRBJ1-1, the V gene TRBV7-2, with 7 nucleotides matching TRBD1. Unmatched junction bases numbered 14, after V lost 3 bases and J lost 4 bases. Germline loops: CDR1 SGHTA, CDR2 FQGNSA. The CDR3 contains 17 residues. The CDR3 loop is CASSLKERGAGGTEAFF. DNA of the CDR3: TGTGCCAGCAGCTTGAAGGAAAGGGGCGCAGGGGGCACTGAAGCTTTCTTT. The full variable domain, its missing parts supplied by reference TRBV7-2 and TRBJ1-1, is GAGVSQSPSNKVTEKGKDVELRCDPISGHTALYWYRQSLGQGLEFLIYFQGNSAPDKSGLPSDRFSAERTGGSVSTLTIQRTQQEDSAVYLCASSLKERGAGGTEAFFGQGTRLTVV.

The chain joins TRBV4-1 to TRBJ2-1; TRBD2 agrees at 11 bases. J lost 0 bases, V lost 0 bases, and 7 bases had no gene match. The length of the CDR3 is 19 residues. CDR1 and CDR2 (germline): MGHRA, YSYEKL. This CDR3 is CASSQDGTGLAGSYNEQFF. CDR3 DNA: TGCGCCAGCAGCCAAGACGGAACCGGACTAGCGGGCTCCTACAATGAGCAGTTCTTC.

This clone is a singleton in its sample. The chain combines TRBV7-2 with TRBJ1-3; 9 positions match TRBD1. This CDR3 comprises 17 residues. Germline V gene lookup returns CDR1 SGHTA and CDR2 FQGNSA. V trimming: 4 bases; J trimming: 4 bases; junction bases outside the gene matches: 11. Here the CDR3 reads CASSSTGQGKVGNTIYF. The CDR3 DNA is TGTGCCAGCAGCTCAACGGGACAGGGAAAGGTGGGAAACACCATATATTTT. Looking up the rest from reference TRBV7-2 and TRBJ1-3 gives the full variable domain: GAGVSQSPSNKVTEKGKDVELRCDPISGHTALYWYRQSLGQGLEFLIYFQGNSAPDKSGLPSDRFSAERTGGSVSTLTIQRTQQEDSAVYLCASSSTGQGKVGNTIYFGEGSWLTVV.

This clone was counted only a few times. The chain's CDR3 is CASSYSAAATQYF. In DNA, the CDR3 is TGTGCCAGCAGTTACTCGGCGGCGGCGACGCAGTATTTT. The chain carries TRBV6-6 and TRBJ2-3, with D unclear. V lost 0 bases to trimming and J lost 9 bases, with 10 bases between them. The CDR3 runs 13 residues. Germline V gives CDR1 MNHNY, CDR2 SVGAGI (reference sequence).

The CDR3 loop is CASSPQPGQGAGQPQHF. CDR3 sequence (DNA): TGTGCCAGCTCACCACAGCCGGGACAGGGGGCGGGTCAGCCCCAGCATTTT. The chain uses TRBV18 and TRBJ1-5, with 12 nucleotides matching TRBD1. Germline values: CDR1 KGHSH, CDR2 LQKENI. The CDR3 runs 17 residues. The trim removed 1 base at V and 6 bases at J, leaving 7 bases unmatched.

This clone showed up just a few times. This chain uses TRBV5-1 with TRBJ1-1; perhaps TRBD1 as D (6 bases). This CDR3 is built from 14 residues. The germline V gene has CDR1 SGHRS and CDR2 YFSETQ. V lost 4 bases and J 4 bases, leaving 14 bases between the germline ends. CDR3 in DNA: TGCGCCAGCAGCCCCGGTACCAGGGGCACTGAAGCTTTCTTT. Amino acids: CASSPGTRGTEAFF.

This clone was seen more than once but under ten times. The chain links TRBV28 to TRBJ1-3; 9 bases are a match to TRBD1. Trimming cost V 6 bases and J 4 bases; bases outside gene matches: 7. The CDR3 consists of 15 residues. The V gene's germline CDR1 is MDHEN and CDR2 SYDVKM. The chain's CDR3 is CASSPGQGRGNTIYF. DNA of the CDR3: TGTGCCAGCAGCCCGGGACAGGGTAGAGGAAACACCATATATTTT.